This T cell receptor beta chain was observed in a study of PD-1 blockade in classical Hodgkin lymphoma. The study's findings and limits: Exclusion was the outcome for patients who began nivolumab under 1 year after ASCT. The CD4+ diversity rise by C4D1 was clearest in complete responders. Before treatment, complete responders showed about the same diversity as newly diagnosed patients.

From germline, CDR1 is SGHTS and CDR2 YDEGEE. V was cut by 4 bases and J by 2 bases, with 5 bases left in between. This CDR3 is built from 12 residues. Profiled with immunoSEQ multiplex PCR; TCRdb holds only in-frame clones, not every one. The table shows about 15,000 clones, with 85% occurring only once. As to this clone: Its antigen remains unknown.

Every single patient, without exception, relapsed after autologous stem cell transplantation, and brentuximab vedotin exposure varied. Magnetic depletion of unwanted cells isolated CD4+ T cells from thawed PBMCs. Patients showed best responses of complete response, partial response or progressive disease. This chain connects TRBV5-8 to TRBJ2-3, with D hard to call. The TCR was taken from a human donor with classical Hodgkin lymphoma. This sample comprised CD4+ T cells from blood, obtained at baseline. Written as DNA, the CDR3 is TGTGCCAGCAGCCGGCTCACAGATACGCAGTATTTT. Translation: CASSRLTDTQYF.